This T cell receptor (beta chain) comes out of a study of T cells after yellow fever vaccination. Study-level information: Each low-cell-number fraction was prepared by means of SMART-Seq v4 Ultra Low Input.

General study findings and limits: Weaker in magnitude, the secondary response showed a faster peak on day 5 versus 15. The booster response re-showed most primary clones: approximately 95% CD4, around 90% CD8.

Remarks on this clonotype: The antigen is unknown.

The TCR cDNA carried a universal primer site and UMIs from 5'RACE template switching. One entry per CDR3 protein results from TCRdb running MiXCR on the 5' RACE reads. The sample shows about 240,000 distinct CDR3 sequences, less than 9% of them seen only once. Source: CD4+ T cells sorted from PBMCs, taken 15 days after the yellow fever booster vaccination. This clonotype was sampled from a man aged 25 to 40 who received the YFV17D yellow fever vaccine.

For the CDR3, the DNA is TGCGCCAGCAGACCCGGGACTAGCGGGAGGTGGGTCACAGATACGCAGTATTTT. Translated, it gives CASRPGTSGRWVTDTQYF. The J gene is TRBJ2-3, the V gene TRBV5-1, with 15 bases lining up with TRBD2. V was clipped by 5 bases and J by 2 bases; unmatched bases: 9. The CDR3 consists of 18 residues. CDR1 is SGHRS and CDR2 is YFSETQ in the germline V gene.